This T cell receptor (beta chain) was captured by sequencing in a study of T-cell memory formation after mild COVID-19. CDR3 length: 14 amino acids. Per germline, CDR1 MNHEY and CDR2 SMNVEV (reference sequence). TCRdb analysed the 5' RACE reads with MiXCR anew, one entry per CDR3 protein. Counted here are tens of thousands of distinct CDR3 sequences, 7% to 8% occurring once; the ten biggest clones make up over 25%. Study-wide findings and caveats: Pre-infection memory already had some responding clones, implying cross-reactive memory joined. Clones contracting across day 15 to 85 had a balanced CD4/CD8 profile; later expanding clones leaned CD4+.

As concerns this clonotype: Its antigen is not identified. A much larger clonotype is one base distant, so this may be a read error.

J is TRBJ2-3 and V is TRBV27; D possibly corresponds to TRBD1 (6 bases). This clonotype originated in a young man who had mild COVID-19 (a few samples of this study predate the infection). Cell type and time point are not known. The sample comprised PBMCs or a T cell subset sorted from them (not recorded which). The CDR3 here is CDSSIGGGADTQYF. The DNA of the CDR3 is TGTGACAGCAGCATTGGGGGCGGCGCAGATACGCAGTATTTT.